This T cell receptor (beta chain) was retrieved from a study of patients and donors after allogeneic stem cell transplantation. This clonotype was recorded at least ten times. Using its own MiXCR run on the RT-PCR reads, TCRdb lists one record per CDR3 protein. The repertoire holds tens of thousands of distinct CDR3 sequences, approximately 5.2% seen once, with about 3% in the top ten. This TCR was sampled from a human donor who was either an allogeneic HSCT recipient or a stem cell or donor lymphocyte infusion donor (not recorded which). It is not recorded whose cells these are; they may come from a transplant donor. Sequenced input: blood, either unsorted or a sorted T cell fraction (not recorded which).

The CDR3 loop is CAISESQVTWTEAFF. CDR3 DNA: TGTGCCATCAGTGAGTCACAGGTGACTTGGACTGAAGCTTTCTTT. The chain couples TRBV10-3 to TRBJ1-1, with D possibly TRBD1 on 5 matching bases. CDR1 and CDR2 from the germline V gene are ENHRY and SYGVKD. V was clipped by 0 bases and J by 5 bases, with 13 bases between them. The CDR3 has 15 amino acids.